Here is one TCR beta chain with its context. These data originate in a study of blood T cell repertoires in COVID-19. Study background: Researchers got acute and convalescent COVID-19 samples from the United States, Italy and Spain. Sources were T cells, B-cell-depleted T cells, or PBMCs; the material itself was cDNA or gDNA.

Authors' analysis steps: Amplification from reference gene primers served as the basis for estimated nucleated cell counts. Clones were sequenced by immunoSEQ multiplex PCR, and TCRdb holds only the in-frame ones, with some missing. The DNA gave D and trimming, while V, J and clone size come from that table. The sample yields about 59,000 clones, approximately 83% seen once. After removal of 8 bases from V and 8 bases from J, the junction contained 5 bases not matched to a gene. There are 14 residues in the CDR3. Germline V CDR1 and CDR2: WNHNN, SYGVQD (reference sequence). The chain has TRBV10-1 and TRBJ2-1; TRBD2 aligns across 14 bases. This sequence originates from a woman of 80 years or more with acute or convalescent COVID-19. The sequencing sample was made of peripheral blood. CDR3 nucleotides: TGCGCCAGCCGCCCGGGACTAGCGGGAGATGAGCAGTTCTTC. Amino acid sequence: CASRPGLAGDEQFF.